Sequencing of this T cell receptor beta chain was carried out in a study of identical twins. Germline assignment: CDR1 SGHTA and CDR2 FQGNSA. Trimming removed 5 bases from V and 3 bases from J; junction bases left unmatched: 3. The CDR3 spans 14 residues. This clonotype was counted only a few times. The antigen is not known. Study-wide results and caveats: Part of the zero-insertion signal could reflect confounding by invariant MAIT and iNKT cells.

Each CDR3 protein gets one entry after TCRdb re-called the 5' RACE reads with MiXCR. This sample has under 300,000 distinct CDR3 sequences, with about an eighth found just once. Specimen: memory (CD45RO+) T cells sorted from blood. This receptor was identified in a young woman in good health. This chain connects TRBV7-2 to TRBJ2-1; 8 nucleotides agree with TRBD1. The CDR3 reads CASSPGQGYNEQFF. CDR3 nucleotides: TGTGCCAGCAGCCCCGGACAGGGCTACAATGAGCAGTTCTTC.